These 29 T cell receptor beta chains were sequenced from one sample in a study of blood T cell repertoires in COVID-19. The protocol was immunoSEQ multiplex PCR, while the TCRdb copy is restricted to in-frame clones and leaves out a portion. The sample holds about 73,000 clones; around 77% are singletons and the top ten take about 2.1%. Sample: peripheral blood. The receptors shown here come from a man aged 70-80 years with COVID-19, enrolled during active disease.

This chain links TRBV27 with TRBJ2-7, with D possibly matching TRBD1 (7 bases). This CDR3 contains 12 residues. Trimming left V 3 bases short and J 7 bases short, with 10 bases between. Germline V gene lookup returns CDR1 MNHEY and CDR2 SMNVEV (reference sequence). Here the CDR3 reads CASSFPGGEQYF. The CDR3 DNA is TGTGCCAGCAGTTTCCCAGGGGGGGAGCAGTACTTC.

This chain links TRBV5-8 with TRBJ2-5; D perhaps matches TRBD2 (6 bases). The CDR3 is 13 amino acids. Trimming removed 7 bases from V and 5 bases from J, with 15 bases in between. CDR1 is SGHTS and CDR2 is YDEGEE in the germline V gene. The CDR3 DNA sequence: TGTGCCAGCGCGGGACGGGTCCAGGAGACCCAGTACTTC. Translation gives CASAGRVQETQYF.

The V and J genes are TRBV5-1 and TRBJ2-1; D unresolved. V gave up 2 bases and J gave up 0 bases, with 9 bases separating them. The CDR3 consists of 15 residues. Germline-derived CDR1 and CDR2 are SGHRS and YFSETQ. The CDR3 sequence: CASSFRLDSYNEQFF. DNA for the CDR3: TGCGCCAGCAGCTTCCGACTCGACTCCTACAATGAGCAGTTCTTC.

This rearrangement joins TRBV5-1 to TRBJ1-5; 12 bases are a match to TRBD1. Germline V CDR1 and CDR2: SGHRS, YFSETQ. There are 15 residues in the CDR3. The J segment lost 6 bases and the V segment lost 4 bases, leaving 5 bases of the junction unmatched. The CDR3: CASSPGTGGIQPQHF. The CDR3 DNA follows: TGCGCCAGCAGCCCCGGGACAGGGGGCATTCAGCCCCAGCATTTT.

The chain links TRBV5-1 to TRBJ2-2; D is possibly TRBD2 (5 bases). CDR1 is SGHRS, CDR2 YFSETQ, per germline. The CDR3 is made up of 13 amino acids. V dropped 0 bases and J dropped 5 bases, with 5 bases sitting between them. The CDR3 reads CASSLAGTGELFF. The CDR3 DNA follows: TGCGCCAGCAGCTTGGCGGGGACCGGGGAGCTGTTTTTT.

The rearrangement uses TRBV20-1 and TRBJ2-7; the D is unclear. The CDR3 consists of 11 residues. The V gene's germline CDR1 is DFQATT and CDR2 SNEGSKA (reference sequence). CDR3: CSPSQAYEQYF. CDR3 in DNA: TGCAGCCCATCACAAGCCTACGAGCAGTACTTC.

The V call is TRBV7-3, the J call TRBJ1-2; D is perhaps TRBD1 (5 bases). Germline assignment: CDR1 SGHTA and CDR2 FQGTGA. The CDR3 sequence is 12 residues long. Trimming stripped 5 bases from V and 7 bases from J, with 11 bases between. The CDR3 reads CASSPQGGGYTF. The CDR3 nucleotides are TGTGCCAGCAGCCCCCAGGGTGGTGGCTACACCTTC. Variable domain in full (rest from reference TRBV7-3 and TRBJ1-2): GAGVSQTPSNKVTEKGKYVELRCDPISGHTALYWYRQSLGQGPEFLIYFQGTGAADDSGLPNDRFFAVRPEGSVSTLKIQRTERGDSAVYLCASSPQGGGYTFGSGTRLTVV.

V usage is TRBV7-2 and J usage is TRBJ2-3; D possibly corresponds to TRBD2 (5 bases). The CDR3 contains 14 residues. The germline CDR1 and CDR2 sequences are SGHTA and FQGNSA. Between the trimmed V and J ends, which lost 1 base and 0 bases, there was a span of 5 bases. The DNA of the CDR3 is TGTGCCAGCAGCTTAGGGACTAGCACAGATACGCAGTATTTT. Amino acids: CASSLGTSTDTQYF. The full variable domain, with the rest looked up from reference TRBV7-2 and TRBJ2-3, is GAGVSQSPSNKVTEKGKDVELRCDPISGHTALYWYRQSLGQGLEFLIYFQGNSAPDKSGLPSDRFSAERTGGSVSTLTIQRTQQEDSAVYLCASSLGTSTDTQYFGPGTRLTVL.

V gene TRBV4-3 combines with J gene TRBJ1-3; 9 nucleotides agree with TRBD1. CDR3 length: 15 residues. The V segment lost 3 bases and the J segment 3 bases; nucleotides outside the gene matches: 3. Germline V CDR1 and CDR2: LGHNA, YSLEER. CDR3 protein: CASSQQTGGGNTIYF. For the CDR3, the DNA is TGCGCCAGCAGCCAGCAGACAGGGGGTGGAAACACCATATATTTT.

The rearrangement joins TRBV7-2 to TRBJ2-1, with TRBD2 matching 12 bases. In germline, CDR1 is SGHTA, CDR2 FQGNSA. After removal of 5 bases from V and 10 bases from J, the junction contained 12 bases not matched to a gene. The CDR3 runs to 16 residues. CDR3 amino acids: CASSPPGLAGHREQFF. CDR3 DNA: TGTGCCAGCAGCCCCCCCGGACTAGCGGGGCACAGGGAGCAGTTCTTC.

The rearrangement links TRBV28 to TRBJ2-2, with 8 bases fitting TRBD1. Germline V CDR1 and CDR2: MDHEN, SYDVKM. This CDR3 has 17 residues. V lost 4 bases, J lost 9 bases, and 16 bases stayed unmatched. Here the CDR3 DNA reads TGTGCCAGCAGTTCTCCTGGACAGGGTCCCTCGAGGCGGGAGCTGTTTTTT. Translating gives CASSSPGQGPSRRELFF.

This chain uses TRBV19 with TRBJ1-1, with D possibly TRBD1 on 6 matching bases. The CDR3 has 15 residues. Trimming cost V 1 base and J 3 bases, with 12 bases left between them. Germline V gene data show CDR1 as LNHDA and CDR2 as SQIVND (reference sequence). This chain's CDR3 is CASSIGGGWDTEAFF. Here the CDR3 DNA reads TGTGCCAGTAGTATAGGGGGGGGCTGGGACACTGAAGCTTTCTTT.

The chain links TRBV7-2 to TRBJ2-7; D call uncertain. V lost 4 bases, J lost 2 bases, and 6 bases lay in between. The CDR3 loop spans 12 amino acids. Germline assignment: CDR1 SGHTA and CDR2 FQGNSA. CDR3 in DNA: TGTGCCAGCAGCTCGGGTGCCTACGAGCAGTACTTC. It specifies CASSSGAYEQYF.

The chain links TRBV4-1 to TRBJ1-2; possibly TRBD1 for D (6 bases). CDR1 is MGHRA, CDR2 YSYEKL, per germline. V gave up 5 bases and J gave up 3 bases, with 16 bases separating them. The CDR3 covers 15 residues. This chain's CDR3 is CASSASGGGDYGYTF. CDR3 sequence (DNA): TGCGCCAGCAGCGCAAGCGGGGGCGGGGACTATGGCTACACCTTC.

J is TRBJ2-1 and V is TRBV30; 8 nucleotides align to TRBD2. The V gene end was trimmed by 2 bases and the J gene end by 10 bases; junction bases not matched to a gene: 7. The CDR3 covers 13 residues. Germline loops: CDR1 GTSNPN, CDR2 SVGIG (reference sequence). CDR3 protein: CAWSSGTSGEQFF. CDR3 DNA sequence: TGTGCCTGGAGTTCCGGGACTAGTGGCGAGCAGTTCTTC.

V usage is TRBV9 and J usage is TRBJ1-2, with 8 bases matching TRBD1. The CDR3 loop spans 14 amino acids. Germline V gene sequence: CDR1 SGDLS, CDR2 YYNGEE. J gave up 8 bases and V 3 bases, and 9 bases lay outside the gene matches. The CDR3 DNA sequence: TGTGCCAGCAGCGACAGGGGGGAAACGGTAGGCTACACCTTC. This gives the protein CASSDRGETVGYTF.

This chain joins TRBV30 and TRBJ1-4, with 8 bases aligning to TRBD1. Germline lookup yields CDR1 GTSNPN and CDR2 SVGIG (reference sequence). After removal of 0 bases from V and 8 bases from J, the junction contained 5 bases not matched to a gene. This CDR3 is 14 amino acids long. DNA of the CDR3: TGTGCCTGGAGTGTGGGCAGGGGGCAAGAAAAACTGTTTTTT. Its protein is CAWSVGRGQEKLFF.

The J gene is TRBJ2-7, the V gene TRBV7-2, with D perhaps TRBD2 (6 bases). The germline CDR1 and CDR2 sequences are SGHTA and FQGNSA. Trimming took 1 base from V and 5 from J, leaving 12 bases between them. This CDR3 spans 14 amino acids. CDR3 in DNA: TGTGCCAGCAGCTTAGGAGGGACTGTGAACGAGCAGTACTTC. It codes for CASSLGGTVNEQYF.

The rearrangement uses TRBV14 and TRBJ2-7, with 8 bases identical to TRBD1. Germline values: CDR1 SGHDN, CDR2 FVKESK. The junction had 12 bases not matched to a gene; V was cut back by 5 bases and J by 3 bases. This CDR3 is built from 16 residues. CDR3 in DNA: TGTGCCAGCAGCGCCCTACCGGGACAGGACGGCTACGAGCAGTACTTC. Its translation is CASSALPGQDGYEQYF.

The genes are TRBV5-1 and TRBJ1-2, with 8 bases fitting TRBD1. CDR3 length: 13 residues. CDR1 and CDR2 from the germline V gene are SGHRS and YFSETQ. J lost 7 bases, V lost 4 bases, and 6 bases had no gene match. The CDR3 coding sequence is TGCGCCAGCAGCACCGGACAGGGATCTGGCTACACCTTC. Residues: CASSTGQGSGYTF.

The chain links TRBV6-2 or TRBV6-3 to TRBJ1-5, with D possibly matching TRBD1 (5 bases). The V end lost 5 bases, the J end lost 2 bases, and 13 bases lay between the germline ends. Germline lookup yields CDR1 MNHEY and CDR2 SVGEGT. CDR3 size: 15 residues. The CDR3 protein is CASSLLAGGNQPQHF. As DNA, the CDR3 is TGTGCCAGCAGTCTCCTCGCGGGGGGCAATCAGCCCCAGCATTTT.

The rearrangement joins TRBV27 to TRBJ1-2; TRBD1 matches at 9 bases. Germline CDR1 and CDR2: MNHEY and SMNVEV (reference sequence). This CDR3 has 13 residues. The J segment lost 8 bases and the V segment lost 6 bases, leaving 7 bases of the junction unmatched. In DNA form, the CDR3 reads TGTGCCAGCAGCCCGGGACAGGGCCGAGGCTACACCTTC. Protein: CASSPGQGRGYTF.

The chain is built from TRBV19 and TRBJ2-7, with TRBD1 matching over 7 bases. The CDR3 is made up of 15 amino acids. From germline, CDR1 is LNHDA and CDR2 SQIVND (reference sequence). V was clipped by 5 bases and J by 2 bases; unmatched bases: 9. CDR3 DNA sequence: TGTGCCAGTAGTGCTTATCCGACAGGGACCTACGAGCAGTACTTC. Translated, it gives CASSAYPTGTYEQYF.

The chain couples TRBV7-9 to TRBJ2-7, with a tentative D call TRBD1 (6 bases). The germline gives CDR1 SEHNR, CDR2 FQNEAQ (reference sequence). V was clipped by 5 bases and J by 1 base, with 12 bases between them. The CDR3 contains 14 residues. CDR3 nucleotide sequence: TGTGCCAGCAGCCCGACTGGACAGTCCTACGAGCAGTACTTC. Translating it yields CASSPTGQSYEQYF.

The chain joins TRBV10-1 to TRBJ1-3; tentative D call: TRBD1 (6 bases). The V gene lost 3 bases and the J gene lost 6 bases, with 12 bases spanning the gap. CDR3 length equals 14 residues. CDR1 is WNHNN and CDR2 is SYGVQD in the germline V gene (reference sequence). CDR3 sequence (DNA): TGCGCCAGCAGTGAATCGGGGGGCGTAAACACCATATATTTT. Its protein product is CASSESGGVNTIYF.

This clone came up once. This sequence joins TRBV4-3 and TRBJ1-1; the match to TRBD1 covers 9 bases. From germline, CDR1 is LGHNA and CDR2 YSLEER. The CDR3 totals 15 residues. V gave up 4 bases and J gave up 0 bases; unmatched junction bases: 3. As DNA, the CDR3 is TGCGCCAGCAGCCTCGGGACAGGGCTGAACACTGAAGCTTTCTTT. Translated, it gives CASSLGTGLNTEAFF.

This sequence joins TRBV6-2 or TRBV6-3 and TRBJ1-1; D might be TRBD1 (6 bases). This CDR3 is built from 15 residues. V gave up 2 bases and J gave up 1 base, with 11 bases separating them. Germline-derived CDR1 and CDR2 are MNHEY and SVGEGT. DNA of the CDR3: TGTGCCAGCAGTTACCCCGGGACACAGAACACTGAAGCTTTCTTT. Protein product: CASSYPGTQNTEAFF.

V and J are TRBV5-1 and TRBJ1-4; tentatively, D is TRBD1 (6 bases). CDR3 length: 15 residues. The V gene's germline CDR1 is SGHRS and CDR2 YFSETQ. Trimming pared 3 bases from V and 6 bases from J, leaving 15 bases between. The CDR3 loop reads CASSSQQGFDEKLFF. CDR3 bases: TGCGCCAGCAGCTCTCAACAGGGCTTCGATGAAAAACTGTTTTTT.

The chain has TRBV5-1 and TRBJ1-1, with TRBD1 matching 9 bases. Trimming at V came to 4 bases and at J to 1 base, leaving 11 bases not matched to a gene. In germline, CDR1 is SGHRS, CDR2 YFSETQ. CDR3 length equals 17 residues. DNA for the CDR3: TGCGCCAGCAGCATATCCGGGACAGGGAAGAAGAACACTGAAGCTTTCTTT. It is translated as CASSISGTGKKNTEAFF. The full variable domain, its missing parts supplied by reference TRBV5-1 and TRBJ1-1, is KAGVTQTPRYLIKTRGQQVTLSCSPISGHRSVSWYQQTPGQGLQFLFEYFSETQRNKGNFPGRFSGRQFSNSRSEMNVSTLELGDSALYLCASSISGTGKKNTEAFFGQGTRLTVV.